This TCR beta chain was retrieved from a study of T-cell memory formation after mild COVID-19. Across the study: Largely, the TCR clusters proved donor specific. Study-level points and caveats: In second-wave clones peaking day 37, SARS-CoV-2 specificity remained unconfirmed. CD4/CD8 balance characterized clones contracting day 15 to 85, and CD4+ skew characterized later expanders.

Per the germline V gene, CDR1 is MGHRA and CDR2 is YSYEKL. V gave up 1 base and J gave up 8 bases; unmatched junction bases: 6. The CDR3 spans 15 residues. The TCR alpha and TCR beta cDNA libraries, bearing sample barcodes and UMIs, were generated by 5'RACE using constant-segment primers. TCRdb analysed the 5' RACE reads with MiXCR anew, one entry per CDR3 protein. This table has around 500,000 distinct CDR3 sequences, 15% to 20% appearing once. Comment on this clonotype: No antigen is known for it.

The rearrangement joins TRBV4-1 to TRBJ1-4; 8 bases are a match to TRBD1. The sample comprised PBMCs or a T cell subset sorted from them (not recorded which). The sequence derives from an adult woman who had mild COVID-19 (a few samples of this study predate the infection). Cell type and time point are not known. CDR3 sequence reads: CASSQGQGWNEKLFF. DNA of the CDR3: TGCGCCAGCAGCCAAGGACAGGGGTGGAACGAAAAACTGTTTTTT.